Listed here are 19 T cell receptor beta chains from one sample, sequenced in a study of T cells in Graves' hyperthyroidism and ophthalmopathy. The source material, RNA transcripts, was used to amplify TCR beta CDR3 regions. The TCR CDR3 was amplified in a first-round RT-PCR using the HTBI primer set. A single record per CDR3 protein comes from TCRdb applying MiXCR to the multiplex PCR reads. Found here are under 350,000 distinct CDR3 sequences, 21% of them singletons; the top ten hold 50%. Sequences were obtained from blood. These receptors came from a woman aged 50 to 65 with Graves' hyperthyroidism.

This clonotype has at least ten counts. The genes are TRBV28 and TRBJ2-5, with 8 bases identical to TRBD2. The CDR3 totals 13 residues. With 6 bases clipped from V and 4 bases from J, the junction kept 4 bases outside the gene matches. Germline V gene data show CDR1 as MDHEN and CDR2 as SYDVKM. CDR3 in DNA: TGTGCCAGCAGGTTAGCGGGAATAGAGACCCAGTACTTC. Protein sequence: CASRLAGIETQYF.

This clonotype has ten or more counts. The V gene is TRBV7-9, the J gene TRBJ2-5; no clear D. V was pared by 2 bases and J by 7 bases, with 14 bases between. Germline V CDR1 and CDR2: SEHNR, FQNEAQ (reference sequence). This CDR3 region has 14 residues. CDR3 residues: CASSLPQQSGTQYF. CDR3 sequence (DNA): TGTGCCAGCAGCTTACCCCAGCAGAGTGGGACCCAGTACTTC.

To note about this clonotype: A much larger clone differs from this one at a single base, so this may be a read error. The rearrangement joins TRBV28 to TRBJ1-2, with TRBD1 matching 9 bases. V shed 5 bases, J shed 2 bases, and the junction held 6 bases outside the gene matches. From germline, CDR1 is MDHEN and CDR2 SYDVKM. The CDR3 sequence is 15 residues long. This CDR3 reads CASSDTGQGNYGYTF. Here the CDR3 DNA reads TGTGCCAGCAGTGATACGGGACAGGGAAACTATGGCTACACCTTC.

This clonotype was seen only a few times. The gene calls are TRBV3-1 and TRBJ2-1; 9 nucleotides line up with TRBD2. The ends lost 1 base at V and 7 bases at J; junction bases unmatched: 11. Germline V lookup: CDR1 LGHDT, CDR2 YNNKEL (reference sequence). The CDR3 contains 17 residues. The CDR3 reads CASSQGQVAGALNEQFF. CDR3 in DNA: TGTGCCAGCAGCCAAGGACAGGTAGCGGGAGCCTTAAATGAGCAGTTCTTC.

This clonotype has ten or more counts. The J gene is TRBJ2-3, the V gene TRBV12-3 or TRBV12-4, with TRBD1 identical over 10 bases. V lost 10 bases to trimming and J lost 6 bases; unmatched junction nucleotides: 10. CDR3 size: 14 residues. CDR3 in amino acids: CATRRDRGIDTQYF. The CDR3 bases are TGTGCCACCCGCCGGGACAGGGGAATTGATACGCAGTATTTT.

This clonotype has a count of ten or more. V gene TRBV10-3 combines with J gene TRBJ2-5; D unresolved. Trimming took 6 bases from V and 5 from J, leaving 19 bases between them. This CDR3 has 15 residues. CDR1 ENHRY and CDR2 SYGVKD come from the germline V gene. The CDR3 is CAISPGDSHGETQYF. The CDR3 DNA follows: TGTGCCATCAGCCCAGGTGATAGTCATGGGGAGACCCAGTACTTC.

V is TRBV29-1 and J is TRBJ1-2, with D perhaps TRBD1 (6 bases). The CDR3 is 14 amino acids. Trimming stripped 6 bases from V and 4 bases from J, with 18 bases between. The V gene's germline CDR1 is SQVTM and CDR2 ANQGSEA. In DNA, the CDR3 is TGCAGCGTAGACCGTCGGACAGAGGCCTATGGCTACACCTTC. It yields the protein CSVDRRTEAYGYTF.

The rearrangement joins TRBV5-1 to TRBJ2-1; D is ambiguous. The CDR3 consists of 14 residues. In germline, CDR1 is SGHRS, CDR2 YFSETQ. V lost 0 bases and J lost 5, with 9 bases in between. CDR3 DNA sequence: TGCGCCAGCAGCTTGGGACGGACCCACAATGAGCAGTTCTTC. Its protein is CASSLGRTHNEQFF.

Notes on this clonotype: A much larger clone is a single base away; this may be a read error. The V and J genes are TRBV11-2 and TRBJ1-1, with D unresolved. CDR1 is SGHAT, CDR2 FQNNGV, per germline. There are 15 residues in the CDR3. The CDR3 DNA reads as TGTGCCAGCAGCTTACCTTGGCCCCCGAACGCTGAAGCTTTCTTT. Protein sequence: CASSLPWPPNAEAFF.

This chain connects TRBV2 to TRBJ2-4, with a tentative D call TRBD1 (5 bases). Germline loops: CDR1 SNHLY, CDR2 FYNNEI. The germline V and J ends were trimmed by 7 bases and 6 bases, with 13 bases remaining between them. There are 13 residues in the CDR3. CDR3 protein: CASKGRVVNIQYF. The CDR3 coding sequence is TGTGCCAGCAAGGGCAGGGTGGTAAACATTCAGTACTTC.

This clonotype occurred many times. V gene TRBV5-1 combines with J gene TRBJ2-1, with 8 bases lining up with TRBD2. The junction had 12 bases not matched to a gene; V was cut back by 4 bases and J by 6 bases. This CDR3 is 16 amino acids long. Germline V gene data show CDR1 as SGHRS and CDR2 as YFSETQ. This CDR3 is CASSPGLAGGSNEQFF. In nucleotides, the CDR3 is TGCGCCAGCAGCCCTGGACTAGCCGGCGGGAGCAATGAGCAGTTCTTC.

The table lists this clonotype with many counts. The CDR3 DNA reads as TGCGCCAGCAGCTTGGGGATTGTGGGAGCAGATACGCAGTATTTT. Residues: CASSLGIVGADTQYF. The V and J genes are TRBV5-1 and TRBJ2-3; TRBD2 might be the D (5 bases). Germline CDR1 reads SGHRS; CDR2 reads YFSETQ. This CDR3 contains 15 residues. The ends were cut back, 0 bases at V and 4 bases at J, with 12 bases in the middle. The full variable domain, with the rest looked up from reference TRBV5-1 and TRBJ2-3, is KAGVTQTPRYLIKTRGQQVTLSCSPISGHRSVSWYQQTPGQGLQFLFEYFSETQRNKGNFPGRFSGRQFSNSRSEMNVSTLELGDSALYLCASSLGIVGADTQYFGPGTRLTVL.

The chain joins TRBV5-1 to TRBJ2-5, with 8 bases fitting TRBD1. This CDR3 has 15 residues. Trimming removed 4 bases from V and 4 bases from J; junction bases left unmatched: 9. Germline lookup yields CDR1 SGHRS and CDR2 YFSETQ. CDR3 nucleotide sequence: TGCGCCAGCAGCCCTCGCGGACAGGGATCAGAGACCCAGTACTTC. Its protein product is CASSPRGQGSETQYF. The full variable domain, rest sourced from reference TRBV5-1 and TRBJ2-5, is KAGVTQTPRYLIKTRGQQVTLSCSPISGHRSVSWYQQTPGQGLQFLFEYFSETQRNKGNFPGRFSGRQFSNSRSEMNVSTLELGDSALYLCASSPRGQGSETQYFGPGTRLLVL.

Ten or more counts support this clonotype. The chain recombines TRBV7-9 with TRBJ1-1; D is perhaps TRBD1 (5 bases). V lost 5 bases and J 2 bases, leaving 12 bases between the germline ends. Looked up from germline, CDR1 is SEHNR and CDR2 is FQNEAQ (reference sequence). The CDR3 totals 14 residues. CDR3 nucleotides: TGTGCCAGCAGCACTAGCCGGGACAACACTGAAGCTTTCTTT. Its translation: CASSTSRDNTEAFF.

This clonotype was counted at least ten times. The CDR3 sequence is CASGSETGGDTGELFF. In DNA form, the CDR3 reads TGTGCTAGTGGTTCCGAGACAGGTGGGGACACCGGGGAGCTGTTTTTT. V is TRBV12-5 and J is TRBJ2-2, with D possibly being TRBD1 (6 bases). V was pared by 4 bases and J by 3 bases, with 15 bases between. CDR1 LGHNT and CDR2 FRNRAP come from the germline V gene. The CDR3 is 16 residues long. Supplemented by reference TRBV12-5 and TRBJ2-2, the full variable domain reads DARVTQTPRHKVTEMGQEVTMRCQPILGHNTVFWYRQTMMQGLELLAYFRNRAPLDDSGMPKDRFSAEMPDATLATLKIQPSEPRDSAVYFCASGSETGGDTGELFFGEGSRLTVL.

Of note for this clonotype: This may be a read error, as it is one base from a much larger clone. The chain employs TRBV18 and TRBJ1-1; unclear D gene. The CDR3 runs 13 residues. Trimming left V 3 bases short and J 2 bases short, with 7 bases between. Germline loops: CDR1 KGHSH, CDR2 LQKENI. The chain's CDR3 is CASSPSINTEAFF. The CDR3 DNA reads as TGTGCCAGCTCACCTTCAATAAACACTGAAGCTTTCTTT.

This clonotype was picked up many times. V and J are TRBV3-1 and TRBJ1-1, with D hard to call. The CDR3 consists of 15 residues. CDR1 and CDR2 (germline): LGHDT, YNNKEL (reference sequence). Trimming removed 6 bases from V and 2 bases from J, with 16 bases in between. This CDR3 reads CASRKTGMSNTEAFF. The DNA for the CDR3 is TGTGCCAGCAGGAAAACCGGGATGAGTAACACTGAAGCTTTCTTT. The full variable domain, rest sourced from reference TRBV3-1 and TRBJ1-1, is DTAVSQTPKYLVTQMGNDKSIKCEQNLGHDTMYWYKQDSKKFLKIMFSYNNKELIINETVPNRFSPKSPDKAHLNLHINSLELGDSAVYFCASRKTGMSNTEAFFGQGTRLTVV.

V is TRBV5-1 and J is TRBJ2-1; 8 bases are shared with TRBD2. The germline V gene has CDR1 SGHRS and CDR2 YFSETQ. The CDR3 sequence is 15 residues long. J was trimmed by 3 bases and V by 2 bases; bases with no gene match: 4. CDR3 in amino acids: CASSLSGSGYNEQFF. Written as DNA, the CDR3 is TGCGCCAGCAGCTTAAGCGGGAGTGGCTACAATGAGCAGTTCTTC.

The V and J genes are TRBV29-1 and TRBJ1-2; the D is unclear. This CDR3 is 10 amino acids long. Germline CDR1 reads SQVTM; CDR2 reads ANQGSEA. The V end lost 0 bases, the J end lost 7 bases, and 3 bases lay between the germline ends. The CDR3 loop reads CSVEEGGYTF. The DNA for the CDR3 is TGCAGCGTTGAAGAGGGTGGCTACACCTTC.